This T cell receptor (beta chain) was profiled in a study of cytomegalovirus exposure and HLA in healthy donors. Study-wide background: Samples from HLA-typed donors yielded 65 million to 90 million unique TCRs in an early data release. General study findings and limits: Follow-up analysis later connected one missense variant in DCLRE1C with trimming of TCR beta V- and J-genes.

As concerns this clone: Its antigen is unknown.

Primers for the PCR totalled 60 Vbeta and 13 Jbeta. The assay was immunoSEQ multiplex PCR, and TCRdb's table has in-frame clones only and misses some. The data show under 150,000 clones, with 85% seen just once and about 6.7% held by the top ten. Trimming stripped 1 base from V and 7 bases from J, with 16 bases between. Germline CDR1 and CDR2: KGHSH and LQKENI. CDR3 size: 16 residues. The rearrangement links TRBV18 to TRBJ1-4; TRBD1 is a possible D gene (6 bases). The sequence was collected from a woman aged 25-40 years in good health and CMV-seropositive. Sequencing used PBMCs. The CDR3 DNA reads as TGTGCCAGCTCACCACGGTTTGGGGGGGCTGGTGAAAAACTGTTTTTT. Translated, it gives CASSPRFGGAGEKLFF.